The 17 T cell receptor beta chains given below trace back to one sample, sequenced in a study of shared clonotypes between healthy human individuals. Measured with immunoSEQ multiplex PCR; TCRdb has only the in-frame clones, and not every one. The sample holds hundreds of thousands of clones; roughly 95% are singletons and the top ten take around 0.1%. The naive CD8 fraction comprised CD45RO-negative cells positively selected for CCR7 and excluded terminally differentiated effector memory CD45RA+ cells. Specimen: naive CD8+ T cells sorted from blood. Receptors originate from a woman in her 30s in good health.

This clone was counted a single time. The chain is built from TRBV28 and TRBJ2-1, with TRBD1 as a possible D gene (6 bases). V lost 5 bases and J lost 6, with 14 bases in between. The CDR3 totals 14 residues. Germline V gives CDR1 MDHEN, CDR2 SYDVKM. CDR3 coding DNA: TGTGCCAGCAGTCCCCACACAGGGCGCAATGAGCAGTTCTTC. Its protein product is CASSPHTGRNEQFF.

The J gene is TRBJ2-7, the V gene TRBV27, with TRBD2 matching over 11 bases. V dropped 5 bases and J dropped 0; count of bases not matched to a gene: 9. The germline V gene encodes CDR1 MNHEY and CDR2 SMNVEV (reference sequence). The CDR3 has 17 residues. In DNA form, the CDR3 reads TGTGCCAGCAGTCGCGTTTTAGCGGGAGGGAGCTCCTACGAGCAGTACTTC. Amino acid sequence: CASSRVLAGGSSYEQYF.

V gene TRBV28 combines with J gene TRBJ2-7, with D uncertain. The CDR3 sequence is 13 residues long. V was cut by 2 bases and J by 7 bases, with 12 bases left in between. Germline-derived CDR1 and CDR2 are MDHEN and SYDVKM. The CDR3 bases are TGTGCCAGCAGTTTACCAGGCCCTAGGGAGCAGTACTTC. This gives the protein CASSLPGPREQYF.

The rearrangement joins TRBV7-8 to TRBJ2-1; TRBD2 matches 9 bases. The V segment lost 5 bases and the J segment 4 bases; nucleotides outside the gene matches: 9. The CDR3 consists of 16 residues. The germline V gene has CDR1 SGHVS and CDR2 FQNEAQ. In DNA form, the CDR3 reads TGTGCCAGCAGCCCGTTAGCGGGAGAGGGGTACAATGAGCAGTTCTTC. This encodes CASSPLAGEGYNEQFF.

The J gene is TRBJ2-2, the V gene TRBV5-6, with D uncertain. The V end lost 0 bases, the J end lost 5 bases, and 5 bases lay between the germline ends. Germline V gene data show CDR1 as SGHDT and CDR2 as YYEEEE. The CDR3 loop spans 13 amino acids. The CDR3 region is CASSLGSTGELFF. The DNA of the CDR3 is TGTGCCAGCAGCTTGGGGTCAACCGGGGAGCTGTTTTTT.

J is TRBJ2-7 and V is TRBV6-5; 9 bases align to TRBD1. V lost 1 base to trimming and J lost 3 bases; unmatched junction nucleotides: 4. The germline CDR1 and CDR2 sequences are MNHEY and SVGAGI. CDR3 length: 15 amino acids. The CDR3 sequence is CASSYWGDRDYEQYF. For the CDR3, the DNA is TGTGCCAGCAGTTACTGGGGGGACAGGGACTACGAGCAGTACTTC.

The J gene is TRBJ2-5, the V gene TRBV5-1; D uncertain. Germline loops: CDR1 SGHRS, CDR2 YFSETQ. There are 14 residues in the CDR3. Trimming cost V 1 base and J 5 bases, with 12 bases left between them. Written as DNA, the CDR3 is TGCGCCAGCAGCTTGAACCGAGCTGGGGAGACCCAGTACTTC. Translated: CASSLNRAGETQYF.

The chain is built from TRBV11-2 and TRBJ2-7, with D perhaps matching TRBD2 (5 bases). The CDR3 extends over 15 amino acids. Germline CDR1 is SGHAT and CDR2 is FQNNGV. The germline V and J ends were trimmed by 5 bases and 3 bases, with 17 bases remaining between them. Here the CDR3 DNA reads TGTGCCAGCAGCCCCTTAAGCGGTCGGGGCTACGAGCAGTACTTC. Translation: CASSPLSGRGYEQYF.

The chain carries TRBV28 and TRBJ1-3; tentative D call: TRBD1 (5 bases). This CDR3 contains 14 residues. Germline assignment: CDR1 MDHEN and CDR2 SYDVKM. Trimming cost V 6 bases and J 4 bases, with 13 bases left between them. CDR3 DNA sequence: TGTGCCAGCAGCCCCCTAGGGGAAGGAAACACCATATATTTT. Translating it yields CASSPLGEGNTIYF.

Note on this clone: The sample holds other DNA sequences that translate to the same CDR3. This chain's CDR3 is CASSTGTSGSYEQYF. As DNA, the CDR3 is TGTGCCAGCAGTACCGGGACTAGCGGTTCCTACGAGCAGTACTTC. The V call is TRBV27, the J call TRBJ2-7; 11 bases fit TRBD2. V shed 5 bases, J shed 1 base, and the junction held 4 bases outside the gene matches. The CDR3 has 15 residues. Germline CDR1 and CDR2: MNHEY and SMNVEV (reference sequence).

The V and J genes are TRBV11-3 and TRBJ1-3; D is undetermined. Germline V gene lookup returns CDR1 SGHNT and CDR2 YENEEA. The CDR3 contains 13 residues. V was pared by 0 bases and J by 4 bases, with 4 bases between. The CDR3 sequence: CASSLETGNTIYF. The CDR3 DNA is TGTGCCAGCAGCTTAGAGACAGGAAACACCATATATTTT.

V gene TRBV4-1 combines with J gene TRBJ2-2, with D unclear. The CDR3 runs 15 residues. Germline V CDR1 and CDR2: MGHRA, YSYEKL. V was clipped by 1 base and J by 2 bases, with 8 bases between them. The CDR3: CASSQGFLNTGELFF. The CDR3 region has the DNA TGCGCCAGCAGCCAAGGGTTCTTAAACACCGGGGAGCTGTTTTTT.

V is TRBV27 and J is TRBJ1-1; TRBD1 might be the D (6 bases). Trimming took 5 bases from V and 2 from J, leaving 12 bases between them. The CDR3 has 14 residues. Germline CDR1 MNHEY, CDR2 SMNVEV (reference sequence). The DNA of the CDR3 is TGTGCCAGCAGTAAAAGGACAGACAACACTGAAGCTTTCTTT. Translation: CASSKRTDNTEAFF.

The chain employs TRBV28 and TRBJ2-1; D remains unclear. Germline V gene sequence: CDR1 MDHEN, CDR2 SYDVKM. This CDR3 region has 15 residues. Trimming shortened V by 8 bases and J by 7 bases, and 21 bases separated the two germline ends. For the CDR3, the DNA is TGTGCCAGCTTCTCCCGGGCTAGAAGTGAGAATGAGCAGTTCTTC. Protein product: CASFSRARSENEQFF.

The chain carries TRBV16 and TRBJ1-2; D possibly corresponds to TRBD1 (5 bases). Between the trimmed V and J ends, which lost 4 bases and 6 bases, there was a span of 15 bases. CDR3 length: 14 residues. The germline gives CDR1 KGHSY, CDR2 FQNENV. CDR3 nucleotides: TGTGCCAGCAGCCCGGGGGAAACCCTCCATGGCTACACCTTC. The encoded protein is CASSPGETLHGYTF.

The CDR3 region is CASSRMRGYEQYF. DNA of the CDR3: TGTGCCAGCAGCCGAATGAGGGGGTACGAGCAGTACTTC. This chain joins TRBV7-9 and TRBJ2-7, with a possible D match to TRBD1 (6 bases). The CDR3 is made up of 13 amino acids. V shed 5 bases and J shed 4 bases, with 12 bases lying between them. The germline V gene encodes CDR1 SEHNR and CDR2 FQNEAQ (reference sequence).

The sample holds one count of this clone. The chain combines TRBV13 with TRBJ2-3; D remains unclear. Trimming pared 1 base from V and 3 bases from J, leaving 11 bases between. The germline V gene has CDR1 PRHDT and CDR2 FYEKMQ (reference sequence). This CDR3 spans 15 amino acids. In DNA, the CDR3 is TGTGCCAGCAGCTTAGCCGGCGGTAGGACAGATACGCAGTATTTT. Its protein is CASSLAGGRTDTQYF.